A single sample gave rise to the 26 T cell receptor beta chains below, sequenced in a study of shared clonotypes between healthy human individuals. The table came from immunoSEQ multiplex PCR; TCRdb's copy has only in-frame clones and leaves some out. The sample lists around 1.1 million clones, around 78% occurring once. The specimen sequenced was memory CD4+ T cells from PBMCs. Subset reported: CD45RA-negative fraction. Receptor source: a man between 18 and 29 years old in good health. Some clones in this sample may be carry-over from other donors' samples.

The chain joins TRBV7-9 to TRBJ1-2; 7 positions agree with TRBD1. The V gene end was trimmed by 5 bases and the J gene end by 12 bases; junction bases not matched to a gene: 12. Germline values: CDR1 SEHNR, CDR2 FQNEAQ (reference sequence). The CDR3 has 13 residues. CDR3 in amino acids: CASSLRTGLIHTF. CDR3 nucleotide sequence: TGTGCCAGCAGCCTCAGGACAGGTTTAATCCACACCTTC.

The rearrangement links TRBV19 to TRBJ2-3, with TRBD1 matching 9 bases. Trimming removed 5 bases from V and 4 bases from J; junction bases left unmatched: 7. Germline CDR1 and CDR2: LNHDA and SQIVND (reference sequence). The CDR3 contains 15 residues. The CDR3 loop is CASSLQRQGADTQYF. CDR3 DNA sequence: TGTGCCAGTAGTCTCCAACGACAGGGGGCAGATACGCAGTATTTT. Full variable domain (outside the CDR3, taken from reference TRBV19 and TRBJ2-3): DGGITQSPKYLFRKEGQNVTLSCEQNLNHDAMYWYRQDPGQGLRLIYYSQIVNDFQKGDIAEGYSVSREKKESFPLTVTSAQKNPTAFYLCASSLQRQGADTQYFGPGTRLTVL.

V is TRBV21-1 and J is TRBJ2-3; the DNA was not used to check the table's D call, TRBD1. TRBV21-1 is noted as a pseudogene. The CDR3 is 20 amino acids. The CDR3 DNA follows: TGTGCCAGCAGCAAATTGGGACAGGGGGGACCAACTCACTTCTCAGATACGCAGTATTTT. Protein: CASSKLGQGGPTHFSDTQYF.

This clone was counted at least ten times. CDR3: CASSLAQGSTEAFF. CDR3 coding DNA: TGCGCCAGCAGCCTCGCTCAGGGGTCCACTGAAGCTTTCTTT. The J gene is TRBJ1-1, the V gene TRBV4-3, with D maybe TRBD1 (6 bases). Germline CDR1 LGHNA, CDR2 YSLEER. Trimming took 4 bases from V and 4 from J, leaving 13 bases between them. CDR3 length: 14 residues.

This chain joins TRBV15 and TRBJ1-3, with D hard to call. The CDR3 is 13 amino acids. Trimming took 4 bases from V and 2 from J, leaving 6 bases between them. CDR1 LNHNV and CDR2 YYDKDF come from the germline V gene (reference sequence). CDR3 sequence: CATSITPGNTIYF. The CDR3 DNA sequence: TGTGCCACCAGCATCACTCCTGGAAACACCATATATTTT.

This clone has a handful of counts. The chain's CDR3 is CASSLTGKGKPQHF. CDR3 bases: TGTGCCAGTAGTCTCACAGGGAAAGGGAAGCCCCAGCATTTT. The rearrangement uses TRBV19 and TRBJ1-5; D perhaps matches TRBD1 (6 bases). V shed 5 bases and J shed 8 bases, with 16 bases lying between them. Germline-derived CDR1 and CDR2 are LNHDA and SQIVND (reference sequence). This CDR3 contains 14 residues. The full variable domain, in which reference TRBV19 and TRBJ1-5 provide the parts outside the CDR3, is DGGITQSPKYLFRKEGQNVTLSCEQNLNHDAMYWYRQDPGQGLRLIYYSQIVNDFQKGDIAEGYSVSREKKESFPLTVTSAQKNPTAFYLCASSLTGKGKPQHFGDGTRLSIL.

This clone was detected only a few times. CDR3 sequence reads: CASSPRGEFWTEAFF. CDR3 nucleotides: TGCGCCAGCAGCCCCCGGGGGGAATTCTGGACTGAAGCTTTCTTT. The chain joins TRBV5-1 to TRBJ1-1, with D possibly matching TRBD1 (5 bases). The CDR3 runs to 15 residues. Germline V gene lookup returns CDR1 SGHRS and CDR2 YFSETQ. Deletions cut 4 bases from V and 5 bases from J, with 18 bases between.

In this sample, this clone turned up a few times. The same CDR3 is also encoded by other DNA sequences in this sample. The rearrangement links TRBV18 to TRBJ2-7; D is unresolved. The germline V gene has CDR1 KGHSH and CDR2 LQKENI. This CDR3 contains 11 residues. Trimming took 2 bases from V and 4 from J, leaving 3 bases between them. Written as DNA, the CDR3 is TGTGCCAGCTCACCAGGTTACGAGCAGTACTTC. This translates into CASSPGYEQYF.

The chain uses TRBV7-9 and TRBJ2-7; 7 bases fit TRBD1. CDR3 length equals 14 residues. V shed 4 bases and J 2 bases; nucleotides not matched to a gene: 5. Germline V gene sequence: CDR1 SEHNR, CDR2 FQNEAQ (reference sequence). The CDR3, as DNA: TGTGCCAGCAGCTGGGACAGAATCGCCTACGAGCAGTACTTC. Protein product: CASSWDRIAYEQYF.

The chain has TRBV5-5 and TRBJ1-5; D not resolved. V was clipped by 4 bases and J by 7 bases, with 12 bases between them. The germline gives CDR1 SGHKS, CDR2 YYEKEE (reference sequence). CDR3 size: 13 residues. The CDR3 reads CASSRERGQPQHF. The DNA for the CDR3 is TGTGCCAGCAGCAGAGAACGGGGACAGCCCCAGCATTTT. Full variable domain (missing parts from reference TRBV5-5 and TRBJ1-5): DAGVTQSPTHLIKTRGQQVTLRCSPISGHKSVSWYQQVLGQGPQFIFQYYEKEERGRGNFPDRFSARQFPNYSSELNVNALLLGDSALYLCASSRERGQPQHFGDGTRLSIL.

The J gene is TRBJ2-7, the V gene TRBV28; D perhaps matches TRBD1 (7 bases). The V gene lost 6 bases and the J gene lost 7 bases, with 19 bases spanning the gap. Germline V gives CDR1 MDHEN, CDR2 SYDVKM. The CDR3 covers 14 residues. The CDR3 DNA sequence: TGTGCCAGCAGACCCTCGCGGCAGGGGGGTGAGCAGTACTTC. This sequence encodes CASRPSRQGGEQYF.

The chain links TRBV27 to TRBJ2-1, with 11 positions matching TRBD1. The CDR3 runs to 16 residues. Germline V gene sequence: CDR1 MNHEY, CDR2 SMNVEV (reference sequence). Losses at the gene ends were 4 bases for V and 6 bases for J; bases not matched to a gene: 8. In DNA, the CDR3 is TGTGCCAGCAGTTCCCACCGGGACAGGGGGGTCAATGAGCAGTTCTTC. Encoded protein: CASSSHRDRGVNEQFF.

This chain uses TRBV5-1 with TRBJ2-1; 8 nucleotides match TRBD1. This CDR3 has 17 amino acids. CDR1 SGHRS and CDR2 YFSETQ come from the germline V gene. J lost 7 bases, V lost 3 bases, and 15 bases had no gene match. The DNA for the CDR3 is TGCGCCAGCAGCTCGCAGGGGGCAACCTACCCGGGGAATGAGCAGTTCTTC. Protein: CASSSQGATYPGNEQFF. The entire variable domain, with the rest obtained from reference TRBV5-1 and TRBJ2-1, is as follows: KAGVTQTPRYLIKTRGQQVTLSCSPISGHRSVSWYQQTPGQGLQFLFEYFSETQRNKGNFPGRFSGRQFSNSRSEMNVSTLELGDSALYLCASSSQGATYPGNEQFFGPGTRLTVL.

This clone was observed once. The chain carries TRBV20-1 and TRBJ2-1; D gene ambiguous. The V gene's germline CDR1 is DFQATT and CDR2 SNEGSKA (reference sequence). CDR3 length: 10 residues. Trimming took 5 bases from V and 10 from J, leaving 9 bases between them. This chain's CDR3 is CSAGHREQFF. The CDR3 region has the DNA TGCAGTGCTGGGCACCGGGAGCAGTTCTTC.

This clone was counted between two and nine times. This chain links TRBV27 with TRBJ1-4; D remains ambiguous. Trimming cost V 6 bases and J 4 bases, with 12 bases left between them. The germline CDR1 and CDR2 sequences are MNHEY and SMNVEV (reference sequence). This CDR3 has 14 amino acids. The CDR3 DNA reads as TGTGCCAGCAGCCAGGACGAGGATAATGAAAAACTGTTTTTT. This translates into CASSQDEDNEKLFF. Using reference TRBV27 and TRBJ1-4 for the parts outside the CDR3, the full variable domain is EAQVTQNPRYLITVTGKKLTVTCSQNMNHEYMSWYRQDPGLGLRQIYYSMNVEVTDKGDVPEGYKVSRKEKRNFPLILESPSPNQTSLYFCASSQDEDNEKLFFGSGTQLSVL.

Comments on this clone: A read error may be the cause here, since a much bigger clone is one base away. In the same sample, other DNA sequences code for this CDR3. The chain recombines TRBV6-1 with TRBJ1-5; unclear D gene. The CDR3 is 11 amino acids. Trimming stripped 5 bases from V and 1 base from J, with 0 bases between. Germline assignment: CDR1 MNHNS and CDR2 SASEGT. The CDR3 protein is CASSSNQPQHF. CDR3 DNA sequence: TGTGCCAGCAGTAGCAATCAGCCCCAGCATTTT.

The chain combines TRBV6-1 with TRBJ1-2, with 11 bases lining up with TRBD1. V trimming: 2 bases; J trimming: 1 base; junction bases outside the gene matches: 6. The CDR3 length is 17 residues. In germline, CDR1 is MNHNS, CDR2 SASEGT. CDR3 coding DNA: TGTGCCAGCAGTGAAAAGGGACAGGGGGAAGATAACTATGGCTACACCTTC. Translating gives CASSEKGQGEDNYGYTF.

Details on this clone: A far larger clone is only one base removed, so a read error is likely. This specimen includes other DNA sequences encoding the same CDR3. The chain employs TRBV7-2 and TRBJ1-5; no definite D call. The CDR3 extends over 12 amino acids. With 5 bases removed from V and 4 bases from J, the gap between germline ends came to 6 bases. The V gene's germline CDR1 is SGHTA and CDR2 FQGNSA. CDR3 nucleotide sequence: TGTGCCAGCAGCCTGGATAATCAGCCCCAGCATTTT. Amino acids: CASSLDNQPQHF. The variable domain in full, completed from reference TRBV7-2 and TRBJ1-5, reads GAGVSQSPSNKVTEKGKDVELRCDPISGHTALYWYRQSLGQGLEFLIYFQGNSAPDKSGLPSDRFSAERTGGSVSTLTIQRTQQEDSAVYLCASSLDNQPQHFGDGTRLSIL.

CDR3 sequence (DNA): TGTGCCAGCAATATGGACAGTTATAATGAAAAACTGTTTTTT. As protein: CASNMDSYNEKLFF. J is TRBJ1-4 and V is TRBV28; tentatively, D is TRBD1 (6 bases). This CDR3 is 14 amino acids long. Germline lookup yields CDR1 MDHEN and CDR2 SYDVKM. The V end was cut by 7 bases, the J end by 4 bases, with 13 bases between.

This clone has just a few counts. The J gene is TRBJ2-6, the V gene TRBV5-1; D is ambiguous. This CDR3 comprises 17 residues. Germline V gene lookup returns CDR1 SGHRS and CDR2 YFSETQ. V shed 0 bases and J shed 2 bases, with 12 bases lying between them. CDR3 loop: CASSLGALTPGANVLTF. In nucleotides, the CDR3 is TGCGCCAGCAGCTTGGGGGCGCTCACTCCTGGGGCCAACGTCCTGACTTTC.

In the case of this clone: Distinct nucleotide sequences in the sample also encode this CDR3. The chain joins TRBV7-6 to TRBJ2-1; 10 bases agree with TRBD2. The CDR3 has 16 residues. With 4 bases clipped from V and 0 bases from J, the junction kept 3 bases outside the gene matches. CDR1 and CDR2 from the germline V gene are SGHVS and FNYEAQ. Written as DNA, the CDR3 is TGTGCCAGCAGCTCCATAGCGGGAGGCTCCTACAATGAGCAGTTCTTC. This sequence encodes CASSSIAGGSYNEQFF.

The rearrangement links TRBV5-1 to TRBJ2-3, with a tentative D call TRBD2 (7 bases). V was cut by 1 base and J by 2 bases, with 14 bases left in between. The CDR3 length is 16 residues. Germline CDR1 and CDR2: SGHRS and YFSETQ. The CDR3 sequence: CASSLRGAGDTDTQYF. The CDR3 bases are TGCGCCAGCAGCTTGCGGGGGGCTGGGGACACAGATACGCAGTATTTT.

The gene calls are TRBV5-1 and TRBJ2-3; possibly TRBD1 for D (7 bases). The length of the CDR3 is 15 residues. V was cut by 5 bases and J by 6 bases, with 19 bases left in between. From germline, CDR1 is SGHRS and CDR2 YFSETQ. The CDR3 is CASSISGGLGDTQYF. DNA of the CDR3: TGCGCCAGCAGTATTTCAGGGGGGCTCGGGGATACGCAGTATTTT.

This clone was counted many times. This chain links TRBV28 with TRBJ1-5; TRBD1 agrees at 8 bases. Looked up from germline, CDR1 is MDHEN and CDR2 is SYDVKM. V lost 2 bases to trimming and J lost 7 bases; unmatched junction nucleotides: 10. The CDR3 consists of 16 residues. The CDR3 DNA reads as TGTGCCAGCAGTTTAATTTTGGACAGGGTCTGGCAGCCCCAGCATTTT. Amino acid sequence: CASSLILDRVWQPQHF.

The CDR3 nucleotides are TGTGCCAGCACCTACGATCACAAGCCGGGCGGGGTCAATCAGCCCCAGCATTTT. Protein product: CASTYDHKPGGVNQPQHF. The chain uses TRBV13 and TRBJ1-5; D is unclear. CDR3 size: 18 residues. Germline CDR1 reads PRHDT; CDR2 reads FYEKMQ (reference sequence). V dropped 7 bases and J dropped 3 bases, with 25 bases sitting between them.

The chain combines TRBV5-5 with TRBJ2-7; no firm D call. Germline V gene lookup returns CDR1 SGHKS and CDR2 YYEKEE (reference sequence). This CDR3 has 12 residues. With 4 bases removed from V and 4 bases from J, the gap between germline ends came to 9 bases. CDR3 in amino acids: CASSLTQYEQYF. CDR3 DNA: TGTGCCAGCAGCCTTACCCAGTACGAGCAGTACTTC.